Below, 25 T cell receptor beta chains from the same sample are listed, as sequenced in a study of shared clonotypes between healthy human individuals. Here immunoSEQ multiplex PCR was the method, and the copy in TCRdb shows in-frame clones only, minus some. The sample contains roughly 2.5 million clones, 85% to 95% of which appear only once. Sequencing was done on a sample of naive CD4+ T cells sorted from blood. Noted subset: CD45RA+ positively selected. The receptors were gathered from a man between 18 and 35 years old in good health.

The rearrangement joins TRBV7-9 to TRBJ2-7, with D tentatively TRBD1 or TRBD2 (7 bases each). Germline V CDR1 and CDR2: SEHNR, FQNEAQ (reference sequence). This CDR3 contains 15 residues. Trimming removed 5 bases at V and 2 bases at J, with 16 bases between. The CDR3 DNA is TGTGCCAGCAGCCAGGGGGGGACACCACCCTACGAGCAGTACTTC. It yields the protein CASSQGGTPPYEQYF.

CDR3 in amino acids: CASSARLREEKLFF. The CDR3 coding sequence is TGTGCCAGCAGTGCTCGGTTGAGGGAGGAAAAACTGTTTTTT. V is TRBV2 and J is TRBJ1-4; D call uncertain. Deletions cut 4 bases from V and 8 bases from J, with 14 bases between. The V gene's germline CDR1 is SNHLY and CDR2 FYNNEI. The CDR3 consists of 14 residues.

The rearrangement uses TRBV25-1 and TRBJ2-2; D gene uncertain. Germline V lookup: CDR1 MGHDK, CDR2 SYGVNS. V was cut by 6 bases and J by 11 bases, with 13 bases left in between. CDR3 length equals 12 residues. CDR3 coding DNA: TGTGCCAGCAGACCTGGGTCAGGAGAGCTGTTTTTT. It encodes CASRPGSGELFF.

This clone has a single count. The chain couples TRBV6-5 to TRBJ2-5; TRBD2 might be the D (7 bases). Germline CDR1 and CDR2: MNHEY and SVGAGI. This CDR3 is 14 amino acids long. V shed 4 bases and J shed 2 bases, with 11 bases lying between them. The CDR3 loop reads CASSSGGLQETQYF. CDR3 in DNA: TGTGCCAGCAGTTCGGGGGGCCTACAAGAGACCCAGTACTTC.

In its sample, this clone was seen a few times. Different DNA sequences within this sample yield the same CDR3. This rearrangement joins TRBV18 to TRBJ2-3; D is unresolved. CDR3 length equals 11 residues. Deletions cut 1 base from V and 5 bases from J, with 1 base between. The germline CDR1 and CDR2 sequences are KGHSH and LQKENI. The CDR3 coding sequence is TGTGCCAGCTCACCACTAGATACGCAGTATTTT. Translating it yields CASSPLDTQYF. Supplemented by reference TRBV18 and TRBJ2-3, the full variable domain reads NAGVMQNPRHLVRRRGQEARLRCSPMKGHSHVYWYRQLPEEGLKFMVYLQKENIIDESGMPKERFSAEFPKEGPSILRIQQVVRGDSAAYFCASSPLDTQYFGPGTRLTVL.

The rearrangement links TRBV19 to TRBJ2-2; no reliable D call. V dropped 6 bases and J dropped 6 bases, with 11 bases sitting between them. This CDR3 has 13 amino acids. CDR1 is LNHDA, CDR2 SQIVND, per germline (reference sequence). The CDR3 reads CASSSWAPGELFF. Written as DNA, the CDR3 is TGTGCCAGTAGCTCGTGGGCTCCCGGGGAGCTGTTTTTT.

This clone was observed once. The V gene is TRBV19, the J gene TRBJ1-1; possible D gene TRBD1, 5 bases. This CDR3 contains 15 residues. V lost 3 bases and J 0 bases, leaving 11 bases between the germline ends. The germline gives CDR1 LNHDA, CDR2 SQIVND (reference sequence). CDR3 sequence: CASSIGTAMNTEAFF. The CDR3 coding sequence is TGTGCCAGTAGTATCGGGACGGCGATGAACACTGAAGCTTTCTTT. Based on the CDR3 plus reference TRBV19 and TRBJ1-1, the full variable domain is DGGITQSPKYLFRKEGQNVTLSCEQNLNHDAMYWYRQDPGQGLRLIYYSQIVNDFQKGDIAEGYSVSREKKESFPLTVTSAQKNPTAFYLCASSIGTAMNTEAFFGQGTRLTVV.

The chain is built from TRBV7-9 and TRBJ2-5; 9 nucleotides line up with TRBD2. With 7 bases clipped from V and 1 base from J, the junction kept 7 bases outside the gene matches. This CDR3 region has 15 residues. CDR1 is SEHNR and CDR2 is FQNEAQ in the germline V gene (reference sequence). CDR3 nucleotide sequence: TGTGCCAGCACCCTTAGCGGGAGTGGCCAAGAGACCCAGTACTTC. It codes for CASTLSGSGQETQYF.

The chain uses TRBV9 and TRBJ1-5, with D perhaps matching TRBD1 (5 bases). The CDR3 spans 14 residues. The germline V and J ends were trimmed by 3 bases and 3 bases, with 10 bases remaining between them. Germline V lookup: CDR1 SGDLS, CDR2 YYNGEE. The CDR3 loop is CASSAGRVNQPQHF. As DNA, the CDR3 is TGTGCCAGCAGCGCGGGCAGGGTCAATCAGCCCCAGCATTTT.

The rearrangement uses TRBV19 and TRBJ2-7, with 15 bases identical to TRBD2. V shed 6 bases and J 3 bases; nucleotides not matched to a gene: 9. Per the germline V gene, CDR1 is LNHDA and CDR2 is SQIVND (reference sequence). CDR3 length equals 17 residues. CDR3 sequence (DNA): TGTGCCAGTAGGGGCGGACTAGCGGGAGGGGACAGCTACGAGCAGTACTTC. Translation gives CASRGGLAGGDSYEQYF.

This chain connects TRBV10-2 to TRBJ1-2; D is perhaps TRBD1 (5 bases). Germline loops: CDR1 WSHSY, CDR2 SAAADI. The CDR3 is made up of 14 amino acids. V shed 0 bases and J shed 3 bases, with 8 bases lying between them. The CDR3 DNA reads TGCGCCAGCAGTGAGTCAGGGGTTTACTATGGCTACACCTTC. Protein: CASSESGVYYGYTF.

V gene TRBV5-1 combines with J gene TRBJ1-2; D perhaps matches TRBD1 (5 bases). V was cut by 0 bases and J by 7 bases, with 19 bases left in between. This CDR3 is 16 amino acids long. Looked up from germline, CDR1 is SGHRS and CDR2 is YFSETQ. CDR3 DNA: TGCGCCAGCAGCTTGGAAGGAGGGGACGGAGTCGGTGGCTACACCTTC. It specifies CASSLEGGDGVGGYTF. The variable domain in full, completed from reference TRBV5-1 and TRBJ1-2, reads KAGVTQTPRYLIKTRGQQVTLSCSPISGHRSVSWYQQTPGQGLQFLFEYFSETQRNKGNFPGRFSGRQFSNSRSEMNVSTLELGDSALYLCASSLEGGDGVGGYTFGSGTRLTVV.

The chain recombines TRBV2 with TRBJ1-1; TRBD1 might be the D (5 bases). This CDR3 is built from 17 residues. Trimming stripped 4 bases from V and 4 bases from J, with 22 bases between. Germline CDR1 reads SNHLY; CDR2 reads FYNNEI. DNA for the CDR3: TGTGCCAGCAGTGCATGGGAGGGGCTTGGCGCGGCCACTGAAGCTTTCTTT. It codes for CASSAWEGLGAATEAFF.

This rearrangement joins TRBV5-1 to TRBJ2-7; TRBD2 agrees at 12 bases. Germline V CDR1 and CDR2: SGHRS, YFSETQ. The CDR3 sequence is 19 residues long. The J segment lost 6 bases and the V segment lost 4 bases, leaving 20 bases of the junction unmatched. The CDR3 DNA sequence: TGCGCCAGCAGCCCCGGGACAGGGGCGACTAGCGGGAGTCTAGGCGAGCAGTACTTC. It is translated as CASSPGTGATSGSLGEQYF.

Remarks on this clone: Within the sample, other DNA sequences also encode this same CDR3. V and J are TRBV10-1 and TRBJ2-5; D call uncertain. The germline gives CDR1 WNHNN, CDR2 SYGVQD (reference sequence). V shed 5 bases and J shed 1 base, with 8 bases lying between them. There are 13 residues in the CDR3. DNA for the CDR3: TGCGCCAGCAGTTCGGGTCCCCAAGAGACCCAGTACTTC. Its protein product is CASSSGPQETQYF.

V is TRBV4-1 and J is TRBJ1-6, with D maybe TRBD1 (5 bases). The V gene's germline CDR1 is MGHRA and CDR2 YSYEKL. CDR3 length: 20 amino acids. Between the trimmed V and J ends, which lost 4 bases and 4 bases, there was a span of 26 bases. The CDR3 DNA reads as TGCGCCAGCAGCCTCTTAGATCCCCGAACAGGCTTTTCTTATAATTCACCCCTCCACTTT. Translated, it gives CASSLLDPRTGFSYNSPLHF.

This rearrangement joins TRBV9 to TRBJ1-2, with TRBD1 as a possible D gene (6 bases). Trimming removed 0 bases from V and 2 bases from J, with 20 bases in between. The germline V gene encodes CDR1 SGDLS and CDR2 YYNGEE. This CDR3 has 18 amino acids. DNA of the CDR3: TGTGCCAGCAGCGTAGATCCCCTCCCAGGGGAGGGCAACTATGGCTACACCTTC. The encoded protein is CASSVDPLPGEGNYGYTF.

To note about this clone: This same CDR3 is encoded by further DNA sequences in the sample. The CDR3 nucleotides are TGTGCCAGCTCCCTCTACGAGCAGTACTTC. As protein: CASSLYEQYF. The rearrangement uses TRBV2 and TRBJ2-7; D not certain. CDR3 length equals 10 residues. The germline V gene encodes CDR1 SNHLY and CDR2 FYNNEI. V was shortened by 8 bases and J by 3 bases, with 5 bases between the two germline ends.

This chain links TRBV27 with TRBJ1-2; D call uncertain. Trimming shortened V by 6 bases and J by 0 bases, and 11 bases separated the two germline ends. Per the germline V gene, CDR1 is MNHEY and CDR2 is SMNVEV (reference sequence). The CDR3 extends over 14 amino acids. The CDR3, as DNA: TGTGCCAGCAGCCGACGGACGTCTAACTATGGCTACACCTTC. Protein product: CASSRRTSNYGYTF.

V usage is TRBV6-1 and J usage is TRBJ1-1; D is unresolved. The CDR3 loop spans 13 amino acids. Germline V gene sequence: CDR1 MNHNS, CDR2 SASEGT. Trimming removed 2 bases at V and 11 bases at J, with 15 bases between. This CDR3 is CASSENLKREAFF. The CDR3 DNA follows: TGTGCCAGCAGTGAAAATTTGAAGAGGGAGGCTTTCTTT.

The table lists this clone with a count of one. V gene TRBV2 combines with J gene TRBJ1-5; 9 bases align to TRBD1. V was clipped by 6 bases and J by 4 bases; unmatched bases: 16. Per the germline V gene, CDR1 is SNHLY and CDR2 is FYNNEI. The CDR3 is made up of 18 amino acids. CDR3 coding DNA: TGTGCCAGCAGAGCCATACGGGACCACAGGGGGCGAAATCAGCCCCAGCATTTT. Translation gives CASRAIRDHRGRNQPQHF.

The rearrangement joins TRBV7-3 to TRBJ2-5, with D unresolved. Trimming left V 2 bases short and J 1 base short, with 5 bases between. Germline values: CDR1 SGHTA, CDR2 FQGTGA. The CDR3 is made up of 13 amino acids. CDR3 nucleotides: TGTGCCAGCAGCTTAGGCATCCAAGAGACCCAGTACTTC. Protein: CASSLGIQETQYF.

In its sample, this clone was seen once. The chain links TRBV28 to TRBJ1-2; maybe TRBD1 (6 bases). Trimming took off 3 bases at V and 8 bases at J, with 16 bases between the two ends. CDR1 is MDHEN and CDR2 is SYDVKM in the germline V gene. The CDR3 length is 14 residues. CDR3 in DNA: TGTGCCAGCAGTTTGAGGGGTCAGGGGAGCGGCTACACCTTC. It is translated as CASSLRGQGSGYTF.

As to this clone: The same CDR3 can be traced to other DNA sequences in this sample. V usage is TRBV18 and J usage is TRBJ1-5, with D uncertain. The CDR3 loop spans 13 amino acids. Germline CDR1 is KGHSH and CDR2 is LQKENI. Trimming stripped 3 bases from V and 6 bases from J, with 9 bases between. CDR3 in amino acids: CASSPGFGQPQHF. CDR3 nucleotides: TGTGCCAGCTCACCTGGGTTCGGTCAGCCCCAGCATTTT.

The chain joins TRBV18 to TRBJ2-6; the D gene is possibly TRBD2 (6 bases). Germline V gives CDR1 KGHSH, CDR2 LQKENI. V was clipped by 4 bases and J by 3 bases, with 10 bases between them. The CDR3 totals 15 residues. The DNA for the CDR3 is TGTGCCAGCTCACAAACTAGCAGTGGGGCCAACGTCCTGACTTTC. Its protein product is CASSQTSSGANVLTF.